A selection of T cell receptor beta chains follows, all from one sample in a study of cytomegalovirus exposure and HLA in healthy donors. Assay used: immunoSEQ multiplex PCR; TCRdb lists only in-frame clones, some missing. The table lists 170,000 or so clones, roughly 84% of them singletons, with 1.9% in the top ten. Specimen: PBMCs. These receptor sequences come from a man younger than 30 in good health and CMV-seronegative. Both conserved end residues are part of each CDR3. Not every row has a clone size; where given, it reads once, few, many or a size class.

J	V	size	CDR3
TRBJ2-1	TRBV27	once	CASSGTSGHNEQFF
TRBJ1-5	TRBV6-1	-	CASSSAENNQPQHF
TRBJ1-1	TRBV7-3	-	CASSLSPGGLTEAFF
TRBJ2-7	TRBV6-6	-	CASSYRDRGYYEQYF
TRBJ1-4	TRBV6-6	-	CASSPRDSRNEKLFF
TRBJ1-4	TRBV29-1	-	CSVDQGEVVFF
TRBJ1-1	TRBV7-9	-	CASSFSGQNTEAFF
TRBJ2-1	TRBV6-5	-	CASSYYAGKEGEQFF
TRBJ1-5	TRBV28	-	CASSSDRGRQPQHF
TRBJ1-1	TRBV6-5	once	CASSSAAQGARVAFF
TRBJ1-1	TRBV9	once	CASSTQVDTEAFF
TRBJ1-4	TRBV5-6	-	CASSLSVVETTNEKLFF
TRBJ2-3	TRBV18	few	CASSLKARGSDTQYF
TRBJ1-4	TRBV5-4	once	CASSLDLRKEKLFF
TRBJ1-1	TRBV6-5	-	CASSYEGTGVNTEAFF